These T cell receptor beta chains were read from a single sample in a study of cytomegalovirus exposure and HLA in healthy donors. TCRdb keeps only in-frame clones here, not all; method: immunoSEQ multiplex PCR. The data contain about 140,000 clones, roughly three quarters of them singletons. Sequenced material: PBMCs. The receptor source for this set is a male donor in good health and CMV-seronegative. Both conserved end residues are part of each CDR3. Fields, in order: V gene, J gene, D gene, clone size, CDR3 protein, CDR3 DNA. D genes are given only for firm matches. Size values are once, few and many counts, or a class for expanded clones, and some rows have none.

V gene: TRBV19; J gene: TRBJ2-7; D gene: TRBD2; clone size: -; CDR3 protein: CASSSGLGFDEQYF; CDR3 DNA: TGTGCCAGTAGTTCCGGACTAGGGTTTGACGAGCAGTACTTC
V gene: TRBV7-9; J gene: TRBJ2-5; D gene: TRBD2; clone size: -; CDR3 protein: CASSLVEGRAGETQYF; CDR3 DNA: TGTGCCAGCAGCTTAGTGGAAGGGAGGGCCGGAGAGACCCAGTACTTC
V gene: TRBV4-3; J gene: TRBJ2-1; D gene: TRBD2; clone size: -; CDR3 protein: CASSQGWGLAGEQFF; CDR3 DNA: TGCGCCAGCAGCCAAGGTTGGGGACTAGCTGGTGAGCAGTTCTTC
V gene: TRBV6-6; J gene: TRBJ2-1; D gene: -; clone size: -; CDR3 protein: CASSYSNPTSSESFF; CDR3 DNA: TGTGCCAGCAGTTACTCCAACCCAACGAGTAGCGAAAGCTTCTTC
V gene: TRBV9; J gene: TRBJ2-7; D gene: -; clone size: -; CDR3 protein: CASSVVGTQYEQYF; CDR3 DNA: TGTGCCAGCAGCGTAGTCGGCACACAGTACGAGCAGTACTTC
V gene: TRBV2; J gene: TRBJ2-7; D gene: -; clone size: -; CDR3 protein: CASIPGTTYEQYF; CDR3 DNA: TGTGCCAGCATTCCGGGAACTACCTACGAGCAGTACTTC
V gene: TRBV28; J gene: TRBJ2-7; D gene: -; clone size: -; CDR3 protein: CASSFNEQYF; CDR3 DNA: TGTGCCAGCAGTTTCAACGAGCAGTACTTC
V gene: TRBV4-3; J gene: TRBJ2-3; D gene: TRBD2; clone size: -; CDR3 protein: CASSQMNGEGGDTQYF; CDR3 DNA: TGCGCCAGCAGCCAAATGAATGGGGAGGGTGGAGATACGCAGTATTTT
V gene: TRBV6-5; J gene: TRBJ1-6; D gene: TRBD1; clone size: once; CDR3 protein: CASSYSQGDTLHF; CDR3 DNA: TGTGCCAGCAGTTACAGTCAGGGGGACACCCTCCACTTT
V gene: TRBV5-1; J gene: TRBJ2-5; D gene: TRBD1; clone size: -; CDR3 protein: CASSPGTGRETQYF; CDR3 DNA: TGCGCCAGCAGCCCAGGGACAGGGCGCGAGACCCAGTACTTC
V gene: TRBV7-9; J gene: TRBJ2-5; D gene: -; clone size: few; CDR3 protein: CSSSLLGTQYF; CDR3 DNA: TGTTCCAGCAGCTTACTAGGGACCCAGTACTTC
V gene: TRBV28; J gene: TRBJ1-5; D gene: -; clone size: -; CDR3 protein: CASLAGNSNQPQHF; CDR3 DNA: TGTGCCAGCTTAGCAGGGAATAGCAATCAGCCCCAGCATTTT
V gene: TRBV27; J gene: TRBJ2-7; D gene: TRBD1; clone size: -; CDR3 protein: CASSLERPTGASIEYF; CDR3 DNA: TGTGCCAGCAGTTTAGAGCGACCGACAGGGGCCAGTATCGAGTACTTC
V gene: TRBV7-2; J gene: TRBJ2-1; D gene: TRBD2; clone size: once; CDR3 protein: CASSLASGRKFF; CDR3 DNA: TGTGCCAGCAGCTTGGCTAGCGGGAGAAAGTTCTTC
V gene: TRBV5-1; J gene: TRBJ2-1; D gene: TRBD1; clone size: -; CDR3 protein: CASSPRTGGVYEQFF; CDR3 DNA: TGCGCCAGCAGCCCTCGGACAGGCGGCGTCTATGAGCAGTTCTTC
V gene: TRBV7-3; J gene: TRBJ2-1; D gene: -; clone size: -; CDR3 protein: CASSLTYSHEQFF; CDR3 DNA: TGTGCCAGCAGCTTAACATACTCTCATGAGCAGTTCTTC
V gene: TRBV21-1; J gene: TRBJ1-2; D gene: -; clone size: -; CDR3 protein: CASSKDRAKNYGYTF; CDR3 DNA: TGTGCCAGCAGCAAAGACAGGGCCAAGAACTATGGCTACACCTTC
V gene: TRBV29-1; J gene: TRBJ2-7; D gene: TRBD1; clone size: few; CDR3 protein: CSATGAVYGEQYF; CDR3 DNA: TGCAGCGCCACAGGGGCGGTCTACGGCGAGCAGTACTTC
V gene: TRBV18; J gene: TRBJ1-5; D gene: TRBD1; clone size: -; CDR3 protein: CASSPMTGGNQPQHF; CDR3 DNA: TGTGCCAGCTCACCAATGACAGGGGGTAATCAGCCCCAGCATTTT
V gene: TRBV19; J gene: TRBJ2-1; D gene: -; clone size: -; CDR3 protein: CASSTKGLANNEQFF; CDR3 DNA: TGTGCCAGTAGTACGAAGGGACTGGCGAACAATGAGCAGTTCTTC
V gene: TRBV11-2; J gene: TRBJ1-4; D gene: -; clone size: -; CDR3 protein: CASSFAQVGRLFF; CDR3 DNA: TGTGCCAGCAGCTTTGCCCAGGTGGGGCGGCTGTTTTTT
V gene: TRBV7-9; J gene: TRBJ2-1; D gene: TRBD2; clone size: -; CDR3 protein: CSSSFTSSGRPNEQFF; CDR3 DNA: TGTTCCAGCAGCTTTACTTCCAGCGGGAGGCCGAATGAGCAGTTCTTC
V gene: TRBV7-2; J gene: TRBJ2-7; D gene: TRBD2; clone size: -; CDR3 protein: CASSLVPHTSGAIYEQYF; CDR3 DNA: TGTGCCAGCAGCTTAGTTCCCCACACTAGCGGGGCTATCTACGAGCAGTACTTC
V gene: TRBV28; J gene: TRBJ1-5; D gene: TRBD1; clone size: -; CDR3 protein: CASSPGTGNQPQHF; CDR3 DNA: TGTGCCAGCAGCCCCGGGACAGGTAATCAGCCCCAGCATTTT
V gene: TRBV5-6; J gene: TRBJ1-1; D gene: TRBD1; clone size: -; CDR3 protein: CASSLVRTGLNILQAFF; CDR3 DNA: TGTGCCAGCAGCTTGGTTCGGACAGGGTTAAACATACTTCAAGCTTTCTTT
V gene: TRBV28; J gene: TRBJ1-4; D gene: -; clone size: -; CDR3 protein: CASSLASGGTNEKLFF; CDR3 DNA: TGTGCCAGCAGTTTAGCATCGGGAGGGACTAATGAAAAACTGTTTTTT
V gene: TRBV28; J gene: TRBJ2-1; D gene: TRBD1; clone size: -; CDR3 protein: CASRPGQGANEQFF; CDR3 DNA: TGTGCCAGCAGGCCGGGACAGGGGGCGAATGAGCAGTTCTTC
V gene: TRBV6-1; J gene: TRBJ2-7; D gene: TRBD2; clone size: -; CDR3 protein: CAFIVDGGGGKQYF; CDR3 DNA: TGTGCCTTTATCGTGGACGGGGGGGGCGGTAAGCAGTACTTC
V gene: TRBV7-3; J gene: TRBJ1-3; D gene: TRBD1; clone size: few; CDR3 protein: CASSLTGGPGNTIYF; CDR3 DNA: TGTGCCAGCAGCCTGACAGGGGGCCCTGGAAACACCATATATTTT
V gene: TRBV7-3; J gene: TRBJ1-6; D gene: -; clone size: -; CDR3 protein: CASPPQGAYNSPLHF; CDR3 DNA: TGTGCCAGCCCTCCACAGGGAGCCTATAATTCACCCCTCCACTTT
V gene: TRBV4-3; J gene: TRBJ2-7; D gene: TRBD2; clone size: -; CDR3 protein: CASSQGVLAGVGEQYF; CDR3 DNA: TGCGCCAGCAGCCAAGGTGTACTAGCGGGAGTGGGTGAGCAGTACTTC
V gene: TRBV7-9; J gene: TRBJ2-7; D gene: TRBD1; clone size: -; CDR3 protein: CASRSDRAPYEQYF; CDR3 DNA: TGTGCCAGCAGATCTGACAGGGCCCCCTACGAGCAGTACTTC
V gene: TRBV7-8; J gene: TRBJ2-5; D gene: -; clone size: -; CDR3 protein: CHPRLETQYF; CDR3 DNA: TGTCACCCCCGACTGGAGACCCAGTACTTC
V gene: TRBV5-5; J gene: TRBJ1-6; D gene: TRBD1; clone size: -; CDR3 protein: CASSTSTGFYNSPLHF; CDR3 DNA: TGTGCCAGCAGCACATCGACAGGGTTTTATAATTCACCCCTCCACTTT
V gene: TRBV7-7; J gene: TRBJ2-5; D gene: TRBD2; clone size: once; CDR3 protein: CASSLEAGGETQYF; CDR3 DNA: TGTGCTAGCAGCTTAGAAGCGGGGGGAGAGACCCAGTACTTC
V gene: TRBV28; J gene: TRBJ1-2; D gene: TRBD1; clone size: -; CDR3 protein: CASSLGQGIRYTF; CDR3 DNA: TGTGCCAGCAGTTTAGGACAGGGTATTCGCTACACCTTC
V gene: TRBV18; J gene: TRBJ1-2; D gene: TRBD1; clone size: -; CDR3 protein: CASSRDRVAYGYTF; CDR3 DNA: TGTGCCAGCTCACGAGACAGGGTAGCCTATGGCTACACCTTC
V gene: TRBV6-5; J gene: TRBJ1-4; D gene: -; clone size: -; CDR3 protein: CASSRGGDNEKLFF; CDR3 DNA: TGTGCCAGCAGCCGGGGTGGGGATAATGAAAAACTGTTTTTT
V gene: TRBV28; J gene: TRBJ2-7; D gene: TRBD2; clone size: -; CDR3 protein: CASSPPGRAGEQYF; CDR3 DNA: TGTGCCAGCAGTCCTCCCGGGAGGGCCGGCGAGCAGTACTTC
V gene: TRBV5-5; J gene: TRBJ1-5; D gene: TRBD1; clone size: -; CDR3 protein: CASSLQGDRNQPQHF; CDR3 DNA: TGTGCCAGCAGCTTACAGGGGGATAGGAATCAGCCCCAGCATTTT